Presented here are 12 T cell receptor beta chains from one specimen sequenced in a study of human T cells and chemical hapten exposure (dated by TCRdb to about 2021). The library was obtained by 5' RACE. Sequencing was carried out with an Illumina MiSeq. TCRdb passed the public sequencing reads through fastp at Q25 and MiXCR, retaining productive beta sequences. Rows merge per CDR3 protein into single entries with the most common DNA and genes. The sample table holds some 78,000 distinct CDR3 sequences, of which more than 7.5% were seen once. Jointly, the top ten make up under 2.5% of the sample. Total RNA was isolated from unfractionated whole blood collected in Tempus Blood RNA tubes. The source is a male donor in good health.

This clonotype was observed a handful of times. The chain couples TRBV5-1 to TRBJ1-1; TRBD1 matches 7 bases. Per germline, CDR1 SGHRS and CDR2 YFSETQ. V dropped 0 bases and J dropped 4; count of bases not matched to a gene: 6. The CDR3 sequence is 15 residues long. The CDR3 loop reads CASSLGQGWSTEAFF. The CDR3 DNA follows: TGCGCCAGCAGCTTGGGACAGGGTTGGAGCACTGAAGCTTTCTTT.

This clonotype turned up a few times. The chain links TRBV2 to TRBJ2-1, with no clear D. Germline lookup yields CDR1 SNHLY and CDR2 FYNNEI. There are 12 residues in the CDR3. Trimming left V 1 base short and J 7 bases short, with 5 bases between. The CDR3 DNA reads TGTGCCAGCAGTGAAGGGGCAAATGAGCAGTTCTTC. Translated: CASSEGANEQFF.

This clonotype was detected only a few times. The chain couples TRBV29-1 to TRBJ1-2, with 7 bases that match TRBD1. From germline, CDR1 is SQVTM and CDR2 ANQGSEA. The CDR3 is 13 residues long. The J segment lost 6 bases and the V segment lost 4 bases, leaving 8 bases of the junction unmatched. The CDR3 sequence: CSVGDRDGNGYTF. DNA of the CDR3: TGCAGCGTTGGAGACAGGGATGGTAATGGCTACACCTTC.

V gene TRBV29-1 combines with J gene TRBJ2-7, with TRBD2 identical over 9 bases. V gave up 2 bases and J gave up 0 bases; unmatched junction bases: 8. CDR1 and CDR2 from the germline V gene are SQVTM and ANQGSEA. This CDR3 contains 16 residues. CDR3 in amino acids: CSVEYVASGASYEQYF. In DNA form, the CDR3 reads TGCAGCGTTGAATATGTGGCTAGCGGGGCCTCCTACGAGCAGTACTTC.

This clonotype was observed at least ten times. The gene calls are TRBV12-3 or TRBV12-4 and TRBJ2-5; 12 nucleotides align to TRBD2. The CDR3 is 16 residues long. V trimming: 4 bases; J trimming: 4 bases; junction bases outside the gene matches: 7. The CDR3 DNA is TGTGCCAGCAGTTCCCGACTAGCGGGAGTGCGAGAGACCCAGTACTTC. Translation: CASSSRLAGVRETQYF.

This clonotype was found many times. V gene TRBV20-1 combines with J gene TRBJ2-7; the D gene is possibly TRBD2 (6 bases). The CDR3 is made up of 15 amino acids. The germline V and J ends were trimmed by 0 bases and 0 bases, with 12 bases remaining between them. Germline CDR1 DFQATT, CDR2 SNEGSKA (reference sequence). The CDR3 reads CSARDIERVSYEQYF. The CDR3 DNA sequence: TGCAGTGCTAGAGATATCGAGCGGGTCTCCTACGAGCAGTACTTC.

The CDR3 bases are TGTGCCAGCAGTTTCACGGAATCCAAAAACATTCAGTACTTC. Encoded protein: CASSFTESKNIQYF. This chain joins TRBV12-3 or TRBV12-4 and TRBJ2-4; unclear D gene. The CDR3 is made up of 14 amino acids. Between the trimmed V and J ends, which lost 3 bases and 2 bases, there was a span of 8 bases.

This chain links TRBV5-1 with TRBJ2-7; D gene ambiguous. The germline V gene has CDR1 SGHRS and CDR2 YFSETQ. The CDR3 loop spans 13 amino acids. Trimming stripped 3 bases from V and 2 bases from J, with 9 bases between. The CDR3 region is CASSSGATYEQYF. CDR3 in DNA: TGCGCCAGCAGCTCAGGCGCTACCTACGAGCAGTACTTC.

The V call is TRBV14, the J call TRBJ2-4, with 9 nucleotides matching TRBD2. V lost 1 base, J lost 5 bases, and 6 bases stayed unmatched. Germline assignment: CDR1 SGHDN and CDR2 FVKESK. There are 16 residues in the CDR3. CDR3 sequence (DNA): TGTGCCAGCAGCCAAGGAGCGACTAGCGGAGAAAACATTCAGTACTTC. This gives the protein CASSQGATSGENIQYF.

This clonotype was seen a handful of times. The V and J genes are TRBV6-1 and TRBJ2-4; 7 nucleotides line up with TRBD1. CDR3 length equals 13 residues. The V segment lost 10 bases and the J segment 3 bases; nucleotides outside the gene matches: 6. Germline V lookup: CDR1 MNHNS, CDR2 SASEGT. CDR3 nucleotide sequence: TGTGCCATCGCTGGGACAGACAAAAACATTCAGTACTTC. Encoded protein: CAIAGTDKNIQYF.

The sample holds a few counts of this clonotype. The chain uses TRBV5-1 and TRBJ1-5; weak D call: TRBD1 (5 bases). V was cut by 0 bases and J by 5 bases, with 9 bases left in between. The CDR3 spans 14 residues. Germline values: CDR1 SGHRS, CDR2 YFSETQ. Here the CDR3 reads CASSLAGSDQPQHF. The CDR3, as DNA: TGCGCCAGCAGCTTGGCAGGGTCGGATCAGCCCCAGCATTTT.

This clonotype was counted a few times. The chain couples TRBV29-1 to TRBJ2-1; possibly TRBD2 for D (5 bases). Germline CDR1 reads SQVTM; CDR2 reads ANQGSEA. This CDR3 contains 15 residues. Trimming cost V 3 bases and J 2 bases, with 14 bases left between them. The CDR3 DNA reads as TGCAGCGTTGAGTGGCGGAGTAGCGCCTACAATGAGCAGTTCTTC. Protein sequence: CSVEWRSSAYNEQFF.